These T cell receptor beta chains were read from a single sample in a study of blood T cell repertoires in COVID-19. TCRdb keeps only in-frame clones here, not all; method: immunoSEQ multiplex PCR. The sample yields a few hundred thousand clones, roughly nine tenths seen once. The sequenced sample was peripheral blood. The origin of the receptors is a woman aged 60-70 years with COVID-19, enrolled during active disease. CDR3s include the opening cysteine and the closing phenylalanine or tryptophan. Fields, in order: D gene, V gene, J gene, clone size, CDR3 DNA, CDR3 protein. A D gene is named only where the DNA matches it firmly. The size field is filled for only some rows; it gives once, few, many or a size class.

d_call: TRBD1
v_call: TRBV12-3/TRBV12-4
j_call: TRBJ1-5
clone_size: .
cdr3_nt: TGTGCCAGCAGGCAGGGGGCTAATCAGCCCCAGCATTTT
cdr3_aa: CASRQGANQPQHF

d_call: TRBD1
v_call: TRBV18
j_call: TRBJ1-1
clone_size: .
cdr3_nt: TGTGCCAGCTCACCACGGACAGGGTCAGCTTTCTTT
cdr3_aa: CASSPRTGSAFF

d_call: .
v_call: TRBV27
j_call: TRBJ2-7
clone_size: .
cdr3_nt: TGTGCCAGCAGCCCGATACCGCAGGGGCGTGAGCAGTACTTC
cdr3_aa: CASSPIPQGREQYF

d_call: TRBD1
v_call: TRBV5-1
j_call: TRBJ1-4
clone_size: once
cdr3_nt: TGCGCCAGCAGCTTGCCCGGACAGGCGGCCGCAACTAATGAAAAACTGTTTTTT
cdr3_aa: CASSLPGQAAATNEKLFF

d_call: TRBD2
v_call: TRBV7-2
j_call: TRBJ2-1
clone_size: .
cdr3_nt: TGTGCCAGCAGCTTATTCCCGGCGGGGGGACAAAGCAATGAGCAGTTCTTC
cdr3_aa: CASSLFPAGGQSNEQFF

d_call: TRBD1
v_call: TRBV4-2
j_call: TRBJ2-3
clone_size: .
cdr3_nt: TGTGCCAGCAGCCAAGCGTGGACAGGCCACACAGATACGCAGTATTTT
cdr3_aa: CASSQAWTGHTDTQYF

d_call: .
v_call: TRBV15
j_call: TRBJ1-1
clone_size: once
cdr3_nt: TGTGCCACCAGCAGAGATTTACGGAGGGCTTTCTTT
cdr3_aa: CATSRDLRRAFF

d_call: .
v_call: TRBV5-4
j_call: TRBJ1-1
clone_size: .
cdr3_nt: TGTGCCAGCAGCTTGGTTGGCAGAGGCAACACTGAAGCTTTCTTT
cdr3_aa: CASSLVGRGNTEAFF

d_call: .
v_call: TRBV2
j_call: TRBJ1-2
clone_size: .
cdr3_nt: TGTGCCAGCAGTGTAAAGGGGGGGGTCTATGGCTACACCTTC
cdr3_aa: CASSVKGGVYGYTF

d_call: .
v_call: TRBV18
j_call: TRBJ1-2
clone_size: .
cdr3_nt: TGTGCCAGCTCGCCCTCGGGGGTGGCTAACTATGGCTACACCTTC
cdr3_aa: CASSPSGVANYGYTF

d_call: TRBD1
v_call: TRBV27
j_call: TRBJ1-2
clone_size: .
cdr3_nt: TGTGCCAGCAGACGGGGGACAGTAAACTATGGCTACACCTTC
cdr3_aa: CASRRGTVNYGYTF

d_call: .
v_call: TRBV5-5
j_call: TRBJ1-1
clone_size: .
cdr3_nt: TGTGCCAGCAGCTTGGACCTCAGGTGGAACACTGAAGCTTTCTTT
cdr3_aa: CASSLDLRWNTEAFF

d_call: .
v_call: TRBV15
j_call: TRBJ2-1
clone_size: .
cdr3_nt: TGTGCCACCAGCAGAGAGACACGAGCGGAAGAGCAGTTCTTC
cdr3_aa: CATSRETRAEEQFF

d_call: .
v_call: TRBV5-8
j_call: TRBJ1-3
clone_size: .
cdr3_nt: TGTGCCAGCAGCTTCCTGGGGGCCTCTGGAAACACCATATATTTT
cdr3_aa: CASSFLGASGNTIYF

d_call: .
v_call: TRBV7-2
j_call: TRBJ2-5
clone_size: .
cdr3_nt: TGTGCCAGCAGCTTAGAACAGCAAGAGACCCAGTACTTC
cdr3_aa: CASSLEQQETQYF

d_call: TRBD2
v_call: TRBV20-1
j_call: TRBJ2-1
clone_size: .
cdr3_nt: TGCAGTGCTAGTCCTTTTACCGGGACTAGCGGGGGCAATGAGCAGTTCTTC
cdr3_aa: CSASPFTGTSGGNEQFF

d_call: .
v_call: TRBV5-1
j_call: TRBJ1-2
clone_size: .
cdr3_nt: TGCGCCAGCAGCTTTGTTTCGGGGTCCTATGGCTACACCTTC
cdr3_aa: CASSFVSGSYGYTF

d_call: TRBD1
v_call: TRBV10-1
j_call: TRBJ1-5
clone_size: .
cdr3_nt: TGCGCCAGCAGAACAGGGGGCCGAAGCAATCAGCCCCAGCATTTT
cdr3_aa: CASRTGGRSNQPQHF

d_call: .
v_call: TRBV11-2
j_call: TRBJ1-4
clone_size: .
cdr3_nt: TGTGCCAGCAGCTCCACCGAGGTGGGACTGTTTTTT
cdr3_aa: CASSSTEVGLFF

d_call: TRBD1
v_call: TRBV28
j_call: TRBJ1-4
clone_size: .
cdr3_nt: TGTGCCAGCAGCGGACAGGGATTGGGATCCGTTAATGAAAAACTGTTTTTT
cdr3_aa: CASSGQGLGSVNEKLFF

d_call: .
v_call: TRBV18
j_call: TRBJ1-6
clone_size: .
cdr3_nt: TGTGCCAGCTCACCGACAGAGATTAATTCACCCCTCCACTTT
cdr3_aa: CASSPTEINSPLHF

d_call: TRBD1
v_call: TRBV7-9
j_call: TRBJ1-1
clone_size: .
cdr3_nt: TGTGCCAGCAGATCAACAGGGGGCAACACTGAAGCTTTCTTT
cdr3_aa: CASRSTGGNTEAFF

d_call: .
v_call: TRBV14
j_call: TRBJ1-2
clone_size: .
cdr3_nt: TGTGCCAGCAGCCCCGGAGATGGCTACACCTTC
cdr3_aa: CASSPGDGYTF

d_call: TRBD1
v_call: TRBV9
j_call: TRBJ1-3
clone_size: .
cdr3_nt: TGTGCCAGCAGCGCGCCCCAGGGGGCGGGGAACACCATATATTTT
cdr3_aa: CASSAPQGAGNTIYF

d_call: TRBD1
v_call: TRBV12-5
j_call: TRBJ1-5
clone_size: .
cdr3_nt: TGTGCTAGTGGTTTGGTACTGGGACAGGCGAATAATCAGCCCCAGCATTTT
cdr3_aa: CASGLVLGQANNQPQHF

d_call: TRBD2
v_call: TRBV11-3
j_call: TRBJ2-7
clone_size: .
cdr3_nt: TGTGCCAGCAGCTTTAGCGGGGGGGCGTCCGAGCAGTACTTC
cdr3_aa: CASSFSGGASEQYF

d_call: .
v_call: TRBV7-8
j_call: TRBJ2-1
clone_size: .
cdr3_nt: TGTGCCAGCAGCTCCAGGGAATACAATGAGCAGTTCTTC
cdr3_aa: CASSSREYNEQFF

d_call: TRBD1
v_call: TRBV6-5
j_call: TRBJ2-5
clone_size: .
cdr3_nt: TGTGCCAGCATCCCGACAGGGGGCTCCGGGGAGACCCAGTACTTC
cdr3_aa: CASIPTGGSGETQYF

d_call: .
v_call: TRBV7-9
j_call: TRBJ1-2
clone_size: once
cdr3_nt: TGTGCCAGCAGCCCCCAACGCTTCGGGGATGACTATGGCTACACCTTC
cdr3_aa: CASSPQRFGDDYGYTF

d_call: .
v_call: TRBV2
j_call: TRBJ2-3
clone_size: once
cdr3_nt: TGTGCCAGCAGTGAAGAGCAGGGCAACGATACGCAGTATTTT
cdr3_aa: CASSEEQGNDTQYF

d_call: .
v_call: TRBV28
j_call: TRBJ1-2
clone_size: .
cdr3_nt: TGTGCCAGCAGTGGCCCAGGGGACCATGGCTACACCTTC
cdr3_aa: CASSGPGDHGYTF

d_call: TRBD2
v_call: TRBV30
j_call: TRBJ2-1
clone_size: .
cdr3_nt: TGTGCCTGGAGTGGCCCTAGCGGGGGGGCTATACCCTACAATGAGCAGTTCTTC
cdr3_aa: CAWSGPSGGAIPYNEQFF

d_call: .
v_call: TRBV6-1
j_call: TRBJ1-1
clone_size: once
cdr3_nt: TGTGCCAGCAGTGAACTGAGGAACACTGAAGCTTTCTTT
cdr3_aa: CASSELRNTEAFF

d_call: .
v_call: TRBV4-1
j_call: TRBJ1-3
clone_size: .
cdr3_nt: TGCGCCAGCAGCAACAGCCCCAGGGCCTCTGGAAACACCATATATTTT
cdr3_aa: CASSNSPRASGNTIYF

d_call: .
v_call: TRBV7-3
j_call: TRBJ2-5
clone_size: .
cdr3_nt: TGTGCCAGCAGCTTAGACAGATTGGGGACCCAGTACTTC
cdr3_aa: CASSLDRLGTQYF

d_call: TRBD1
v_call: TRBV18
j_call: TRBJ2-7
clone_size: .
cdr3_nt: TGTGCCAGCTCACCATCGGGACAGGGTTTGACCTACGAGCAGTACTTC
cdr3_aa: CASSPSGQGLTYEQYF

d_call: TRBD1
v_call: TRBV5-1
j_call: TRBJ1-3
clone_size: .
cdr3_nt: TGCGCCAGCAGCCTAGGGCCCGGGACAGGGGGCCCTGGAAACACCATATATTTT
cdr3_aa: CASSLGPGTGGPGNTIYF

d_call: .
v_call: TRBV12-3/TRBV12-4
j_call: TRBJ1-1
clone_size: .
cdr3_nt: TGTGCCAGCAGTTTGAGTCGCGGCGATGAAGCTTTCTTT
cdr3_aa: CASSLSRGDEAFF

d_call: TRBD1
v_call: TRBV27
j_call: TRBJ1-2
clone_size: once
cdr3_nt: TGTGCCAGCAGTCAAGACAGGGGGTTTAACGGCTACACCTTC
cdr3_aa: CASSQDRGFNGYTF

d_call: .
v_call: TRBV5-1
j_call: TRBJ1-1
clone_size: .
cdr3_nt: TGCGCCAGCAGCTCCTGGGCCTTAGGGAACACTGAAGCTTTCTTT
cdr3_aa: CASSSWALGNTEAFF

d_call: .
v_call: TRBV2
j_call: TRBJ1-1
clone_size: .
cdr3_nt: TGTGCCAGCAGCCGACGACAGATGAACACTGAAGCTTTCTTT
cdr3_aa: CASSRRQMNTEAFF

d_call: TRBD1
v_call: TRBV5-1
j_call: TRBJ2-2
clone_size: .
cdr3_nt: TGCGCCAGCAGCCTGGGACAGGGGAAGAGCACCGGGGAGCTGTTTTTT
cdr3_aa: CASSLGQGKSTGELFF

d_call: TRBD1
v_call: TRBV10-3
j_call: TRBJ1-2
clone_size: once
cdr3_nt: TGTGCCATCAGTGAGTCCCGACCACAGGGGGCAAGGCTTCTTAACTATGGCTACACCTTC
cdr3_aa: CAISESRPQGARLLNYGYTF

d_call: .
v_call: TRBV20-1
j_call: TRBJ1-4
clone_size: .
cdr3_nt: TGCAGTGCTAGTATCGCCGGGGTACGGGAAAAACTGTTTTTT
cdr3_aa: CSASIAGVREKLFF

d_call: TRBD2
v_call: TRBV24-1
j_call: TRBJ2-2
clone_size: .
cdr3_nt: TGTGCCACCAGTGAGGGGGGGACGCGGGGCACCGGGGAGCTGTTTTTT
cdr3_aa: CATSEGGTRGTGELFF

d_call: .
v_call: TRBV19
j_call: TRBJ2-6
clone_size: .
cdr3_nt: TGTGCCAGTAGTATCGTAGGGGGGGCGGCTGGGGCCAACGTCCTGACTTTC
cdr3_aa: CASSIVGGAAGANVLTF

d_call: TRBD2
v_call: TRBV6-6
j_call: TRBJ2-3
clone_size: .
cdr3_nt: TGTGCCAGCAGTTATGGCGGGGGAGGGGCAGATACGCAGTATTTT
cdr3_aa: CASSYGGGGADTQYF

d_call: .
v_call: TRBV6-5
j_call: TRBJ1-5
clone_size: .
cdr3_nt: TGTGCCAGCAGCCCAAATAGCAATCAGCCCCAGCATTTT
cdr3_aa: CASSPNSNQPQHF

d_call: .
v_call: TRBV7-3
j_call: TRBJ1-1
clone_size: .
cdr3_nt: TGTGCCAGCAGCTTAAGTTCTGTGAACACTGAAGCTTTCTTT
cdr3_aa: CASSLSSVNTEAFF